This T cell receptor (beta chain) came from a study of blood T cell repertoires in COVID-19 (dated by TCRdb to about 2020). With respect to the entire study: Collaborator samples came from the United States, Italy and Spain and covered acute and convalescent phases of COVID-19. The material from the prospective study consisted of cDNA or gDNA derived from T cells, B-cell-depleted T cells, or PBMCs. The dataset comprised deeply sampled blood TCRbeta repertoires from subjects exposed to, actively infected with, or recovered from COVID-19. The repertoires were released in a freely available public database intended as a resource for research on the immune response to SARS-CoV-2. Samples came from the ongoing ImmuneRACE study (first 160 participants) plus 1,254 subjects from 6 global collaborators. A de-identified subject ID, COVID-19 status, age in years and sex were almost always included in the sample metadata. Where available, HLA class I and class II types were taken from metadata supplied by the sample provider and were not determined by assay-based typing.

Results the study describes overall, beyond this receptor: Clinical and demographic metadata were provided uncurated, with the amount varying by source and participant.

The CDR3 contains 14 residues, cysteine and phenylalanine counted. This entry keeps only the CDR3 DNA: 42 bases, framed from base 1. Via the germline V gene, CDR1 is SGHNT and CDR2 YENEEA. At the junction V is shortened by 0 bases and J by 5 bases, with 10 bases in between. TCRbeta CDR3 regions were amplified from genomic DNA using the immunoSEQ Assay, a bias-controlled multiplex PCR. On the authors' methods: The number of nucleated cells in each sample was estimated from the amplification of reference gene primers within the assay. To quantify the absolute abundance of each unique TCRbeta CDR3 rearrangement, sequence reads were collapsed and filtered. For each sample, productive Simpson clonality was calculated as the square root of Simpson's diversity index across productive rearrangements. In TCRdb, the immuneACCESS table is reduced to in-frame sequences with V and J assigned. These tables do not hold every clone; where another copy was compared, an unresolved V gene accounts for under half, and the others remain unexplained. V, J and clone size were drawn from that table, and D and trimming were deduced from the DNA. Present in this sample are around 280,000 clones, 89% of which were seen just once. The leading ten clones occupy 1.7% of the sample.

This clone was detected once. Its antigen specificity is not known. Per-base qualities were not stored, and no clone one base away is much larger. In the prospective study, participants were roughly 18 to 100 years old, resided in about two dozen geographic areas of the United States, and were enrolled through a virtual design. Cohort assignment in the prospective study relied on participant-reported clinical history from a screening survey and a study questionnaire. ImmuneRACE Cohort 3 recovered participants were defined by two consecutive negative NP/OP PCR tests, healthcare professional clearance, or symptom resolution. Each participant in the prospective study had whole blood, serum and a nasopharyngeal or oropharyngeal swab collected by mobile phlebotomists. Over a roughly 2-month period, participants in the prospective study had the option of providing additional blood draws and questionnaires. Prospective study blood samples were shipped either frozen or at room temperature before DNA extraction.

The source of this sequence is a woman aged 40-49 years who had recovered from COVID-19. Sequencing was performed on PBMCs or T cells enriched from blood (not recorded which). The rearrangement combines TRBV11-3 with TRBJ2-5; the D gene assignment is ambiguous. Here the CDR3 is given as CASSLDSGTETQYF. In nucleotides, the sequence is TGTGCCAGCAGCTTAGATTCGGGTACTGAGACCCAGTACTTC.